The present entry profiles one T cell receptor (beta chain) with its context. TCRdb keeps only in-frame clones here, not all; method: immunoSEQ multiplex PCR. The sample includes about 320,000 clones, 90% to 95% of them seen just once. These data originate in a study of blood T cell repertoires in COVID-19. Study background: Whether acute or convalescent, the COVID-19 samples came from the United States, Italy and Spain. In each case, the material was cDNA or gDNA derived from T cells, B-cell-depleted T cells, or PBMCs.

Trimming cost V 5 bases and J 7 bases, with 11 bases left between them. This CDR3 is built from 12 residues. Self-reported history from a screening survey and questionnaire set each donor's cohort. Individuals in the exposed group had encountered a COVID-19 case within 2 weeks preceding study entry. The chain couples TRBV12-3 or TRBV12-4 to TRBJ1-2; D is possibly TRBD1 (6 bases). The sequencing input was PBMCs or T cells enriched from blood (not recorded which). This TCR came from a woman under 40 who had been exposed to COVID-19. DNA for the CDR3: TGTGCCAGCAGTATCCACAGGGCTGGCTACACCTTC. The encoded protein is CASSIHRAGYTF.